The clone carrying this TCR beta chain was found many times. The antigen is undetermined. This sample was taken from a study of T cell repertoires in cytomegalovirus infection. A single record per CDR3 protein comes from TCRdb applying MiXCR to the reads. Here the sample spans around 300,000 distinct CDR3 sequences, 20% to 25% being singletons. The CDR3 totals 17 residues. Germline CDR1 is SEHNR and CDR2 is FQNEAQ (reference sequence). Trimming cost V 5 bases and J 1 base, with 20 bases left between them. The clonotype comes from a human donor in good health (CMV status not recorded). Some clones in this sample may be carry-over from other donors' samples. This material consisted of cultured PBMCs, taken from culture after CMV antigen stimulation. This chain links TRBV7-9 with TRBJ1-1, with a weak D call TRBD1 (5 bases). Written as DNA, the CDR3 is TGTGCCAGCAGCCCACTGACGGGGAGGGGCGAGAACACTGAAGCTTTCTTT. This sequence encodes CASSPLTGRGENTEAFF.